These 20 T cell receptor beta chains came from one sample sequenced in a study of blood T cell repertoires in COVID-19 (dated by TCRdb to the early 2020s). Libraries were prepared through the immunoSEQ multiplex PCR assay. In TCRdb, the immuneACCESS table is reduced to in-frame sequences with V and J assigned. These tables do not hold every clone; where another copy was compared, an unresolved V gene accounts for under half, and the others remain unexplained. In all, the sample holds over 95,000 clones, and about 90% of those were seen once. Jointly, the top ten make up 4.6% of the sample. The sample consisted of peripheral blood. The receptors originated from a woman in her fifties or sixties with acute or convalescent COVID-19.

V usage is TRBV9 and J usage is TRBJ1-6; a possible D gene is TRBD1 (5 bases). This CDR3 has 16 amino acids. V lost 2 bases and J 0 bases, leaving 9 bases between the germline ends. The germline gives CDR1 SGDLS, CDR2 YYNGEE. CDR3 coding DNA: TGTGCCAGCAGCGTCCTAGACAGCTCCTATAATTCACCCCTCCACTTT. As protein: CASSVLDSSYNSPLHF.

The rearrangement joins TRBV2 to TRBJ1-2; TRBD1 aligns across 7 bases. V trimming: 4 bases; J trimming: 2 bases; junction bases outside the gene matches: 7. The CDR3 is 15 amino acids. From germline, CDR1 is SNHLY and CDR2 FYNNEI. DNA for the CDR3: TGTGCCAGCAGTGTTGGGACGACAGGGAACTATGGCTACACCTTC. As protein: CASSVGTTGNYGYTF.

The V gene is TRBV10-3, the J gene TRBJ1-2; 7 nucleotides agree with TRBD1. Germline V lookup: CDR1 ENHRY, CDR2 SYGVKD. V dropped 4 bases and J dropped 6; count of bases not matched to a gene: 2. The CDR3 spans 12 residues. The CDR3 sequence is CAISGTGDGYTF. The CDR3 DNA follows: TGTGCCATCAGTGGGACAGGAGATGGCTACACCTTC.

CDR3 coding DNA: TGTGCCAGCAGTTACTCGATCCCACTGAGCTCCTACAATGAGCAGTTCTTC. It codes for CASSYSIPLSSYNEQFF. The rearrangement links TRBV6-2 or TRBV6-3 to TRBJ2-1; D ambiguous. CDR1 is MNHEY and CDR2 is SVGEGT in the germline V gene. V shed 0 bases and J shed 0 bases, with 12 bases lying between them. CDR3 length: 17 residues.

CDR3 nucleotide sequence: TGTGCCAGCAGCTTCCCCGGACAGGCCTTTACCTACGAGCAGTACTTC. Translation: CASSFPGQAFTYEQYF. This rearrangement joins TRBV7-2 to TRBJ2-7, with 7 bases lining up with TRBD1. Trimming removed 3 bases from V and 2 bases from J; junction bases left unmatched: 10. The CDR3 loop spans 16 amino acids. CDR1 and CDR2 from the germline V gene are SGHTA and FQGNSA.

The chain employs TRBV19 and TRBJ1-1, with 8 bases matching TRBD1. The germline V gene encodes CDR1 LNHDA and CDR2 SQIVND (reference sequence). After removal of 5 bases from V and 5 bases from J, the junction contained 4 bases not matched to a gene. The CDR3 totals 13 residues. DNA for the CDR3: TGTGCCAGTAGTGAGCAGGGGGCGACTGAAGCTTTCTTT. As protein: CASSEQGATEAFF.

V gene TRBV25-1 combines with J gene TRBJ2-1; 9 positions agree with TRBD1. Germline loops: CDR1 MGHDK, CDR2 SYGVNS. The CDR3 is 15 amino acids. The J segment lost 7 bases and the V segment lost 0 bases, leaving 4 bases of the junction unmatched. DNA of the CDR3: TGTGCCAGCAGTGAATATGGGACAGGGCTGAATGAGCAGTTCTTC. It translates to CASSEYGTGLNEQFF. The entire variable domain, with the rest obtained from reference TRBV25-1 and TRBJ2-1, is as follows: EADIYQTPRYLVIGTGKKITLECSQTMGHDKMYWYQQDPGMELHLIHYSYGVNSTEKGDLSSESTVSRIRTEHFPLTLESARPSHTSQYLCASSEYGTGLNEQFFGPGTRLTVL.

V gene TRBV7-3 combines with J gene TRBJ1-6; D is unclear. The CDR3 spans 12 residues. Germline V gives CDR1 SGHTA, CDR2 FQGTGA. V gave up 2 bases and J gave up 9 bases, with 5 bases separating them. CDR3 sequence: CASSLPGSPLHF. The CDR3 bases are TGTGCCAGCAGCTTACCGGGTTCACCCCTCCACTTT.

This chain uses TRBV10-3 with TRBJ1-1; 12 positions match TRBD1. There are 16 residues in the CDR3. Germline V lookup: CDR1 ENHRY, CDR2 SYGVKD. J gave up 3 bases and V 7 bases, and 9 bases lay outside the gene matches. The CDR3 loop reads CAIKIRDRGRDTEAFF. Here the CDR3 DNA reads TGTGCCATCAAAATCCGGGACAGGGGGCGGGACACTGAAGCTTTCTTT.

J is TRBJ2-3 and V is TRBV11-2, with D uncertain. Between the trimmed V and J ends, which lost 7 bases and 7 bases, there was a span of 18 bases. Germline assignment: CDR1 SGHAT and CDR2 FQNNGV. CDR3 length: 14 amino acids. The CDR3, as DNA: TGTGCCAGCACCCTCGACACTTTCGGAAATACGCAGTATTTT. Encoded protein: CASTLDTFGNTQYF.

The J gene is TRBJ2-7, the V gene TRBV2, with 7 bases aligning to TRBD1. The CDR3 loop spans 13 amino acids. CDR1 and CDR2 (germline): SNHLY, FYNNEI. J gave up 6 bases and V 7 bases, and 9 bases lay outside the gene matches. CDR3 protein: CASIRQGRAEQYF. The DNA of the CDR3 is TGTGCCAGCATTAGACAGGGTAGGGCCGAGCAGTACTTC.

The rearrangement links TRBV5-1 to TRBJ1-4; D gene uncertain. Looked up from germline, CDR1 is SGHRS and CDR2 is YFSETQ. This CDR3 contains 14 residues. Trimming removed 0 bases at V and 6 bases at J, with 9 bases between. CDR3 coding DNA: TGCGCCAGCAGCTTGGGAGGGATGGATGAAAAACTGTTTTTT. Amino acid sequence: CASSLGGMDEKLFF.

The J gene is TRBJ1-5, the V gene TRBV3-1 (or the pseudogene TRBV3-2); D remains ambiguous. Germline V gene lookup returns CDR1 LGHDT and CDR2 YNNKEL (reference sequence). The CDR3 runs to 14 residues. V lost 2 bases and J lost 4, with 9 bases in between. CDR3 nucleotides: TGTGCCAGCAGCCAATCAGCGGGTAATCAGCCCCAGCATTTT. Amino acids: CASSQSAGNQPQHF.

The chain has TRBV18 and TRBJ1-1; 9 bases match TRBD1. This CDR3 comprises 16 residues. CDR1 is KGHSH, CDR2 LQKENI, per germline. The V and J ends lost 5 bases and 3 bases, in that order; junction bases with no gene match: 10. The CDR3 sequence: CASSAGQGLRDTEAFF. The CDR3 DNA reads TGTGCCAGCTCAGCGGGACAGGGTTTGAGGGACACTGAAGCTTTCTTT.

The V gene is TRBV9, the J gene TRBJ1-2; 9 bases are shared with TRBD1. Trimming removed 2 bases from V and 6 bases from J; junction bases left unmatched: 11. The germline V gene has CDR1 SGDLS and CDR2 YYNGEE. There are 16 residues in the CDR3. The DNA of the CDR3 is TGTGCCAGCAGCGTTGTCTCCGATAGGACAGGGGATGGCTACACCTTC. Amino acids: CASSVVSDRTGDGYTF.

The chain is built from TRBV28 and TRBJ2-7; weak D call: TRBD2 (5 bases). CDR3 length: 13 amino acids. Germline CDR1 is MDHEN and CDR2 is SYDVKM. V lost 3 bases and J lost 3, with 9 bases in between. The CDR3 spells CASSFGGSYEQYF. CDR3 in DNA: TGTGCCAGCAGTTTTGGTGGGAGCTACGAGCAGTACTTC.

The CDR3 DNA is TGCAGCGTTGTGTGGACAGAAAACACTGAAGCTTTCTTT. This gives the protein CSVVWTENTEAFF. The gene calls are TRBV29-1 and TRBJ1-1, with D perhaps TRBD1 (6 bases). V shed 4 bases and J shed 2 bases, with 11 bases lying between them. CDR1 is SQVTM and CDR2 is ANQGSEA in the germline V gene. CDR3 length: 13 amino acids. The full variable domain, with the rest looked up from reference TRBV29-1 and TRBJ1-1, is SAVISQKPSRDICQRGTSLTIQCQVDSQVTMMFWYRQQPGQSLTLIATANQGSEATYESGFVIDKFPISRPNLTFSTLTVSNMSPEDSSIYLCSVVWTENTEAFFGQGTRLTVV.

V is TRBV11-2 and J is TRBJ2-7; 8 positions agree with TRBD1. The CDR3 contains 14 residues. Trimming cost V 4 bases and J 1 base; bases outside gene matches: 3. From germline, CDR1 is SGHAT and CDR2 FQNNGV. CDR3 region: CASSYRDRSYEQYF. CDR3 DNA: TGTGCCAGCAGCTACCGGGACAGGTCCTACGAGCAGTACTTC.

The chain is built from TRBV18 and TRBJ2-5; maybe TRBD2 (5 bases). V was cut by 2 bases and J by 7 bases, with 11 bases left in between. The germline gives CDR1 KGHSH, CDR2 LQKENI. The CDR3 consists of 13 residues. CDR3 residues: CASSPDRRGTQYF. The CDR3 nucleotides read TGTGCCAGCTCACCAGACCGACGGGGGACCCAGTACTTC.

The rearrangement links TRBV7-9 to TRBJ1-3; D unclear. V gave up 3 bases and J gave up 0 bases, with 9 bases separating them. Germline CDR1 SEHNR, CDR2 FQNEAQ (reference sequence). This CDR3 spans 15 amino acids. CDR3: CASSLRGDSGNTIYF. CDR3 bases: TGTGCCAGCAGCTTGCGGGGAGACTCTGGAAACACCATATATTTT.